These 8 T cell receptor beta chains originate from one sample sequenced in a study of human versus mouse CDR3 diversity and MHC coevolution. Sequencing used immunoSEQ multiplex PCR; TCRdb keeps in-frame clones, though not all of them. This sample has around 59,000 clones, with 94% found just once. Sequences were obtained from naive CD4+ T cells from blood. As for subset: CD45RO-negative CD62L-positive naive CD4 T cells. The receptors shown here come from a person between 55 and 70 years old in good health.

The V gene is TRBV6-5, the J gene TRBJ2-7, with a weak D call TRBD1 (6 bases). V was pared by 5 bases and J by 5 bases, with 19 bases between. This CDR3 contains 15 residues. Germline CDR1 MNHEY, CDR2 SVGAGI. CDR3 in amino acids: CASSNPGGPKDEQYF. In nucleotides, the CDR3 is TGTGCCAGCAGTAACCCTGGGGGCCCAAAGGACGAGCAGTACTTC.

The chain joins TRBV27 to TRBJ1-2; TRBD1 is a possible D gene (6 bases). This CDR3 spans 14 amino acids. V was clipped by 3 bases and J by 2 bases, with 10 bases between them. Germline V lookup: CDR1 MNHEY, CDR2 SMNVEV (reference sequence). The CDR3: CASSFLQGNYGYTF. CDR3 sequence (DNA): TGTGCCAGCAGTTTCCTACAGGGAAACTATGGCTACACCTTC.

The chain joins TRBV15 to TRBJ1-3; 8 positions agree with TRBD1. V shed 8 bases, J shed 7 bases, and the junction held 10 bases outside the gene matches. This CDR3 has 14 amino acids. Germline CDR1 reads LNHNV; CDR2 reads YYDKDF (reference sequence). The CDR3 bases are TGTGCCACCGCGTCAGGGGGCGAAGGGAACACCATATATTTT. This gives the protein CATASGGEGNTIYF.

The chain couples TRBV6-5 to TRBJ2-1, with 13 bases that match TRBD2. The CDR3 length is 15 residues. Germline CDR1 and CDR2: MNHEY and SVGAGI. V trimming: 2 bases; J trimming: 9 bases; junction bases outside the gene matches: 4. In DNA form, the CDR3 reads TGTGCCAGCAGTTACGGGACTAGCGGGATTCGTGAGCAGTTCTTC. This codes for CASSYGTSGIREQFF.

J is TRBJ2-7 and V is TRBV28, with TRBD2 matching over 16 bases. This CDR3 comprises 17 residues. Trimming removed 4 bases from V and 4 bases from J; junction bases left unmatched: 7. Germline lookup yields CDR1 MDHEN and CDR2 SYDVKM. DNA for the CDR3: TGTGCCAGCAGTTCTCCCGGGACTAGCGGGAGGGGGTACGAGCAGTACTTC. It specifies CASSSPGTSGRGYEQYF.

The chain couples TRBV5-4 to TRBJ1-1; a weak D match, TRBD1 (5 bases). This CDR3 is built from 15 residues. The germline V and J ends were trimmed by 3 bases and 0 bases, with 12 bases remaining between them. CDR1 is SGHNT, CDR2 YYREEE, per germline (reference sequence). Written as DNA, the CDR3 is TGTGCCAGCAGCTCGGCCCCCAGGGTGAACACTGAAGCTTTCTTT. As protein: CASSSAPRVNTEAFF.

J is TRBJ2-5 and V is TRBV18, with 8 bases aligning to TRBD1. V gave up 2 bases and J gave up 2 bases; unmatched junction bases: 7. The CDR3 is 16 residues long. Germline V gene lookup returns CDR1 KGHSH and CDR2 LQKENI. CDR3 bases: TGTGCCAGCTCACCATGGGAACAGGGGGAGCAAGAGACCCAGTACTTC. It encodes CASSPWEQGEQETQYF.

Points on this clone: This CDR3 is also generated by other DNA sequences in the sample. The chain employs TRBV5-4 and TRBJ2-3, with 7 bases that match TRBD1. V dropped 3 bases and J dropped 12; count of bases not matched to a gene: 13. Germline V gives CDR1 SGHNT, CDR2 YYREEE (reference sequence). The CDR3 has 14 amino acids. The CDR3: CASSSLTGRGTQYF. The DNA of the CDR3 is TGTGCCAGCAGCTCTCTGACAGGGCGAGGTACACAGTATTTT.